This is a list of T cell receptor beta chains from one sample in a study of human T cells and chemical hapten exposure. One entry per CDR3 protein results from TCRdb running MiXCR on the RACE reads. This table holds 52,000 or so distinct CDR3 sequences, 8% to 10% found once. Specimen: whole blood, collected in connection with sensitization to the hapten diphenylcyclopropenone (DPC). The origin of the receptors is a man aged 35 to 55 with alopecia areata. Some clones in this sample may be carry-over from other donors' samples. Each CDR3 is given with its conserved first and last residue. Each record gives: V gene, D gene, J gene, clone size, CDR3 DNA, CDR3 protein. D genes are given only for firm matches. Size values are once, few and many counts, or a class for expanded clones, and some rows have none.

>TRBV28|TRBD1|TRBJ2-7|once
TGTGCCAGCAGATCCGGACAGGCAACCTACGAGCAGTACTTC
CASRSGQATYEQYF
>TRBV19|NA|TRBJ2-2|NA
TGTGCCAGTAGTACCCGACTCTTGAACACCGGGGAGCTGTTTTTT
CASSTRLLNTGELFF
>TRBV11-1|NA|TRBJ2-5|NA
TGTGCCAGCAGCCCCCGGACGGGATCAGAGACCCAGTACTTC
CASSPRTGSETQYF
>TRBV5-4|TRBD2|TRBJ2-3|many
TGTGCCAGCAGCTTGGCTAGCGGGACAGCAGATACGCAGTATTTT
CASSLASGTADTQYF
>TRBV19|NA|TRBJ2-1|few
TGTGCCAGTAGCCTTGACTGGAGCTCCTACAATGAGCAGTTCTTC
CASSLDWSSYNEQFF
>TRBV5-1|NA|TRBJ2-3|NA
TGCGCCAGCACGATCCCCGAGACCTCTCTGTGGGATACGCAGTATTTT
CASTIPETSLWDTQYF
>TRBV27|NA|TRBJ1-4|NA
TGTGCCAGCAGTCGGCAGGGTGTTGAAAAACTGTTTTTT
CASSRQGVEKLFF
>TRBV7-2|NA|TRBJ1-6|few
TGTGCCAGCAGCCCGAGCTCCTCACCCCTCCACTTT
CASSPSSSPLHF
>TRBV12-5|NA|TRBJ1-1|NA
TGTGCTAGTGGTTTGGTACTAGAGGGCACCAGGAGGAACACTGAAGCTTTCTTT
CASGLVLEGTRRNTEAFF
>TRBV5-1|NA|TRBJ1-5|once
TGCGCCAGCAGCTGGGACCCCTCGGGACAGCCCCAGCATTTT
CASSWDPSGQPQHF
>TRBV9|NA|TRBJ2-5|NA
TGTGCCAGCAGCGTAGGTCCGGGTGGAGAGACCCAGTACTTC
CASSVGPGGETQYF
>TRBV6-2/TRBV6-3|NA|TRBJ2-7|many
TGTGCCAGCAGGGATTCTTCCTACGAGCAGTACTTC
CASRDSSYEQYF
>TRBV7-9|TRBD2|TRBJ2-2|NA
TGTGCCAGCAGCTATAGCGGGCCTAACACCGGGGAGCTGTTTTTT
CASSYSGPNTGELFF
>TRBV9|NA|TRBJ2-7|few
TGTGCCAGCAGCATCGGGACGGAACCCTACGAGCAGTACTTC
CASSIGTEPYEQYF
>TRBV6-5|NA|TRBJ2-1|many
TGTGCCAGCAGGCAAACGTTGAATGAGCAGTTCTTC
CASRQTLNEQFF
>TRBV15|NA|TRBJ2-2|many
TGTGCCACCAGCAGAGATACGCGGAACACCGGGGAGCTGTTTTTT
CATSRDTRNTGELFF
>TRBV6-5|NA|TRBJ2-3|many
TGTGCCAGCAGTTACACTGGAGGTGGCAGGCCAGATACGCAGTATTTT
CASSYTGGGRPDTQYF
>TRBV7-2|TRBD2|TRBJ2-2|many
TGTGCCAGCAGCTTCGGACTAGCGGGGGCCGGGGAGCTGTTTTTT
CASSFGLAGAGELFF
>TRBV20-1|NA|TRBJ2-3|NA
TGCAGTGCTAGAGTCACAGTGAGCACAGATACGCAGTATTTT
CSARVTVSTDTQYF
>TRBV6-2/TRBV6-3|NA|TRBJ1-1|NA
TGTGCCAGCAGAAACACTGAAGCTTTCTTT
CASRNTEAFF
>TRBV28|NA|TRBJ1-2|NA
TGTGCCAGCAGTTACAGCATAGACTATGGCTACACCTTC
CASSYSIDYGYTF
>TRBV11-2|NA|TRBJ2-7|NA
TGTGCCAGCAGCTTTACGAGCAGGTCCTACGAGCAGTACTTC
CASSFTSRSYEQYF
>TRBV24-1|NA|TRBJ2-3|many
TGTGCCACCAGTGATTTTTCCCCGGACGCAGATACGCAGTATTTT
CATSDFSPDADTQYF
>TRBV28|NA|TRBJ1-4|NA
TGTGCCAGCAGTAGCCCACGTGGAGATACTAATGAAAAACTGTTTTTT
CASSSPRGDTNEKLFF
>TRBV3-1|NA|TRBJ2-1|few
TGTGCCAGCAGCCAAGACGCACGCTCCTACAATGAGCAGTTCTTC
CASSQDARSYNEQFF
>TRBV11-1|TRBD1|TRBJ1-1|NA
TGTGCCAGCAGACAGGGACAGCAACCGTACACTGAAGCTTTCTTT
CASRQGQQPYTEAFF
>TRBV2|TRBD2|TRBJ2-7|few
TGTGCCAGCATGGAGGGGGGGCCGGCTAGCGGGAACCACGAGCAGTACTTC
CASMEGGPASGNHEQYF